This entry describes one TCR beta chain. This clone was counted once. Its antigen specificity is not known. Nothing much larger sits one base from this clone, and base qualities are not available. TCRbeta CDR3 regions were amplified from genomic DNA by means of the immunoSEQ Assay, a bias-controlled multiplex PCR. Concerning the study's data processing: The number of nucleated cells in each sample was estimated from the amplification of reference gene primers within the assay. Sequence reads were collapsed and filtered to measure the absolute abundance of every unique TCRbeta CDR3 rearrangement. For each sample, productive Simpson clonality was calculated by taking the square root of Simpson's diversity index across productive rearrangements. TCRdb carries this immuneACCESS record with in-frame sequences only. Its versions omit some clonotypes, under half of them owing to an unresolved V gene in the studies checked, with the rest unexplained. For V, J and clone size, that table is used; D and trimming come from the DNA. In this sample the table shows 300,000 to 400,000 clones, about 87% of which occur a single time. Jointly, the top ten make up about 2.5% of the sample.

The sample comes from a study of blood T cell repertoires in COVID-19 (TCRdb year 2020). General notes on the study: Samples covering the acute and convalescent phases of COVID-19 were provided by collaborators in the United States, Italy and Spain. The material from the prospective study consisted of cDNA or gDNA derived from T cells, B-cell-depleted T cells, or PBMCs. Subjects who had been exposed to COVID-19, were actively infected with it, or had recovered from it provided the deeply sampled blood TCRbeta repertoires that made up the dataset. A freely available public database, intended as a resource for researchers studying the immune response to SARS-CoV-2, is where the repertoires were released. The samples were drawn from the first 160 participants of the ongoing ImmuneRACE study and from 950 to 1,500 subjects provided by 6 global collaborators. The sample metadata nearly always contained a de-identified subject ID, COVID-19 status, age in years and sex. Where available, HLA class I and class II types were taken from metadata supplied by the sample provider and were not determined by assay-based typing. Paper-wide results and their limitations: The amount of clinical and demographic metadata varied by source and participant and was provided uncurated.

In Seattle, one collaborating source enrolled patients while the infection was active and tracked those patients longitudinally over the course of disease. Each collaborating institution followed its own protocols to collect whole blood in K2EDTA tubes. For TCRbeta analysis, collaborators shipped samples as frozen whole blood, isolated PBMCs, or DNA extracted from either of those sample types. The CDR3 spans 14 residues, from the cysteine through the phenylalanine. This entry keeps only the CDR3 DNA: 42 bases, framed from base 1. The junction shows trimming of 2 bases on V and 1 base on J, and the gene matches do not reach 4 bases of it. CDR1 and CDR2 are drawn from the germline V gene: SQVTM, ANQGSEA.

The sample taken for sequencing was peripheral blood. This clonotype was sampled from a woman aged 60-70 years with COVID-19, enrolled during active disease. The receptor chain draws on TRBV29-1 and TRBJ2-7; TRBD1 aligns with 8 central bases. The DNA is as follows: TGCAGCGTTGAATCAACAGGGGGATCCTACGAGCAGTACTTC. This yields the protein CSVESTGGSYEQYF.